One TCR beta chain is described in this entry. The antigen is not known. The sample belongs to a study of T cell responses to AZD1222 COVID-19 vaccine. Study-wide points: Increased Spike-specific TCR breadth and depth were observed after two AZD1222 doses. Seropositive status at baseline applied to only five to seven AZD1222 recipients. The sample set comprised mostly white British donors with more females, and clonal diversity was possibly underestimated. Spike was spanned by vaccine-associated CD4 TCRs, with dominance at 160-218 and 743-854.

Sequenced by immunoSEQ multiplex PCR; TCRdb stores in-frame clones only, minus some. The sample holds about 94,000 clones, less than 85% seen once. The material sequenced was peripheral blood, taken 28 days after the second AZD1222 dose. The sequence came from an adult who received the AZD1222 COVID-19 vaccine.

This chain's CDR3 is CASSRYGQGAEGYTF. CDR3 DNA sequence: TGTGCCAGCAGCCGCTACGGACAGGGGGCAGAGGGCTACACCTTC. This chain connects TRBV6-5 to TRBJ1-2; TRBD1 aligns across 11 bases. The CDR3 is 15 amino acids. Germline assignment: CDR1 MNHEY and CDR2 SVGAGI. V was pared by 6 bases and J by 8 bases, with 11 bases of the junction left unmatched.